This TCR beta chain was found in a study of cytomegalovirus exposure and HLA in healthy donors. Study observations and caveats: A few chains tied to CMV proved CMV antigen-specific in vitro. Rarity characterized most TCR sequences, yet some public TCRs appeared in many donors.

The CDR3 sequence is 16 residues long. Germline CDR1 SGHRS, CDR2 YFSETQ. V lost 0 bases and J lost 4, with 13 bases in between. Details on this clone: Its antigen is currently unknown.

Repertoires were generated with immunoSEQ multiplex PCR, while TCRdb's copy carries only in-frame clones and drops some. The table shows roughly 120,000 clones, with 89% occurring only once. The sequence was obtained from a man aged 25-45 years in good health and CMV-seronegative. Sequencing input: PBMCs. The genes are TRBV5-1 and TRBJ2-2, with D tentatively TRBD1 (6 bases). The DNA for the CDR3 is TGCGCCAGCAGCTTGGCATCAGGGGTGGGCACCGGGGAGCTGTTTTTT. This sequence encodes CASSLASGVGTGELFF. The full variable domain, completed using reference TRBV5-1 and TRBJ2-2, is KAGVTQTPRYLIKTRGQQVTLSCSPISGHRSVSWYQQTPGQGLQFLFEYFSETQRNKGNFPGRFSGRQFSNSRSEMNVSTLELGDSALYLCASSLASGVGTGELFFGEGSRLTVL.